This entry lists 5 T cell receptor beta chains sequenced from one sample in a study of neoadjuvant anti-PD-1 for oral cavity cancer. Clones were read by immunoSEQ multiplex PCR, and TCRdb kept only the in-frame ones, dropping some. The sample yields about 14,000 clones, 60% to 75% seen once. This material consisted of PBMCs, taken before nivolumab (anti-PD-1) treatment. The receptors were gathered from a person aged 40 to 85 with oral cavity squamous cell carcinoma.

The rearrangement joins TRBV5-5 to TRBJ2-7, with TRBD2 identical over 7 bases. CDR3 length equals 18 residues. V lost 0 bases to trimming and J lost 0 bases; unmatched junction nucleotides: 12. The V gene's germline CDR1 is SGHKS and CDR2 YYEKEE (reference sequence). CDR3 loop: CASSLARIAGPLSYEQYF. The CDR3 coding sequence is TGTGCCAGCAGCTTGGCCAGGATAGCGGGTCCTCTCTCCTACGAGCAGTACTTC. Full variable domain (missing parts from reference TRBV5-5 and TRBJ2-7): DAGVTQSPTHLIKTRGQQVTLRCSPISGHKSVSWYQQVLGQGPQFIFQYYEKEERGRGNFPDRFSARQFPNYSSELNVNALLLGDSALYLCASSLARIAGPLSYEQYFGPGTRLTVT.

This CDR3 is CASSGVGGHYNEQFF. DNA for the CDR3: TGTGCCAGCAGCGGTGTCGGGGGACATTACAATGAGCAGTTCTTC. The chain couples TRBV7-3 to TRBJ2-1; D may be TRBD1 or TRBD2 (6 bases each). Germline V gene lookup returns CDR1 SGHTA and CDR2 FQGTGA. The CDR3 consists of 15 residues. The ends were cut back, 5 bases at V and 4 bases at J, with 15 bases in the middle.

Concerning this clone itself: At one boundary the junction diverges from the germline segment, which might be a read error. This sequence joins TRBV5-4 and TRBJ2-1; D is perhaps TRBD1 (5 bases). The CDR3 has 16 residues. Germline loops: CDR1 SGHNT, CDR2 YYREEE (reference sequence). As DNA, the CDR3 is TGTGCCAGCAGCTTGGAGGGGTGGAGCTCCCACAATGAGCAGTTCTTC. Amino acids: CASSLEGWSSHNEQFF.

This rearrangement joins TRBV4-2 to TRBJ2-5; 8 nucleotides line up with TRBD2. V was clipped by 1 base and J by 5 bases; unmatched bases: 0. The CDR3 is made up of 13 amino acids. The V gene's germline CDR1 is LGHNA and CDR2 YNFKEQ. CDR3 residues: CASSQAGGETQYF. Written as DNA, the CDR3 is TGTGCCAGCAGCCAAGCGGGGGGGGAGACCCAGTACTTC.

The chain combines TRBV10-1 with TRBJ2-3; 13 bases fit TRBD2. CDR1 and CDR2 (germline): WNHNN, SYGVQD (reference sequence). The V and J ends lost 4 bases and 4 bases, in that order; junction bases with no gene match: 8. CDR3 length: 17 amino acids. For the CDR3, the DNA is TGCGCCAGCAGTGTTGGGCTTGGACTAGCGGGAGCAGATACGCAGTATTTT. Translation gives CASSVGLGLAGADTQYF.